Listed below are T cell receptor beta chains from one sample, sequenced in a study of cytomegalovirus exposure and HLA in healthy donors. Only in-frame clones appear in the TCRdb table, and some are missing; sequencing was by immunoSEQ multiplex PCR. Found here are about 76,000 clones, 79% of them singletons; the top ten hold around 2.5%. Sequencing used PBMCs. These receptors were collected from a man aged 25 to 40 in good health and CMV-seronegative. CDR3s include the opening cysteine and the closing phenylalanine or tryptophan. A D gene is named only where the DNA matches it firmly. Not all rows give a size; the values are once, few, many and, for expanded clones, a class.

TRBJ1-6	TRBV4-2	TRBD1	NA	CASRLGQGGNSPLHF	TGTGCCAGCAGACTAGGACAGGGCGGGAATTCACCCCTCCACTTT
TRBJ1-5	TRBV21-1	NA	NA	CASSQEGNQPQHF	TGTGCCAGCAGCCAGGAGGGAAATCAGCCCCAGCATTTT
TRBJ1-1	TRBV4-3	NA	few	CASSQDYLSGKDVAFF	TGCGCCAGCAGCCAAGATTACCTAAGCGGGAAAGACGTCGCTTTCTTT
TRBJ2-3	TRBV7-9	NA	once	CASSSRSGTDTQYF	TGTGCCAGCAGCTCTAGGTCCGGCACAGATACGCAGTATTTT
TRBJ2-3	TRBV10-3	NA	NA	CAISESRDTQYF	TGTGCCATCAGTGAGTCGAGGGATACGCAGTATTTT
TRBJ1-2	TRBV9	TRBD1	NA	CASSPDRGERGYTF	TGTGCCAGCAGCCCCGACAGGGGAGAACGGGGCTACACCTTC
TRBJ2-5	TRBV7-2	TRBD1	NA	CASSPEIGRGETQYF	TGTGCCAGCAGCCCAGAGATCGGCAGGGGGGAGACCCAGTACTTC
TRBJ1-1	TRBV6-5	NA	once	CASSYLYQAEAFF	TGTGCCAGCAGTTACTTGTATCAGGCTGAAGCTTTCTTT
TRBJ2-2	TRBV5-1	TRBD1	NA	CASSSRGQANTGELFF	TGCGCCAGCAGCTCGAGGGGACAGGCAAACACCGGGGAGCTGTTTTTT
TRBJ2-1	TRBV4-2	TRBD1	NA	CASSPRRRTGIYNEQFF	TGTGCCAGCAGCCCCCGGCGCCGGACAGGAATATACAATGAGCAGTTCTTC
TRBJ1-2	TRBV28	NA	NA	CASSSPWRGGYTF	TGTGCCAGCAGTTCCCCTTGGCGCGGTGGCTACACCTTC
TRBJ2-3	TRBV4-1	NA	NA	CASSQDRTNTDTQYF	TGCGCCAGCAGCCAAGATCGCACTAACACAGATACGCAGTATTTT
TRBJ2-7	TRBV18	NA	NA	CASSPTAGTYEQYF	TGTGCCAGCTCACCAACAGCGGGTACCTACGAGCAGTACTTC
TRBJ2-2	TRBV6-5	NA	few	CATFRGTELTGELFF	TGTGCCACGTTCCGGGGGACGGAACTAACCGGGGAGCTGTTTTTT
TRBJ1-2	TRBV4-3	NA	NA	CASSQDRDNYGYTF	TGCGCCAGCAGCCAAGATCGGGATAACTATGGCTACACCTTC
TRBJ2-7	TRBV7-8	TRBD1	NA	CASSLGDSRYEQYF	TGTGCCAGCAGCTTAGGGGACAGTCGTTACGAGCAGTACTTC
TRBJ2-7	TRBV10-3	NA	NA	CAIGAQTSYEQYF	TGTGCCATCGGGGCACAAACCTCCTACGAGCAGTACTTC
TRBJ2-7	TRBV5-1	TRBD1	many	CASSIGQGADEQYF	TGCGCCAGCAGCATCGGACAGGGGGCTGACGAGCAGTACTTC
TRBJ2-2	TRBV5-1	TRBD2	NA	CASSSPSGETGELFF	TGCGCCAGCAGCTCTCCTAGCGGGGAAACCGGGGAGCTGTTTTTT
TRBJ1-5	TRBV4-1	NA	few	CASSQRGGSNQPQHF	TGCGCCAGCAGCCAGAGAGGGGGAAGCAATCAGCCCCAGCATTTT
TRBJ2-5	TRBV6-5	NA	NA	CASSYGAGKEETQYF	TGTGCCAGCAGTTACGGGGCCGGTAAAGAAGAGACCCAGTACTTC
TRBJ2-5	TRBV9	TRBD2	NA	CASSTSGRARETQYF	TGTGCCAGCAGCACCAGCGGGAGGGCCAGGGAGACCCAGTACTTC
TRBJ2-7	TRBV19	NA	NA	CASSPSVQRCEQYF	TGTGCCAGTAGTCCCTCGGTGCAACGTTGCGAGCAGTACTTC
TRBJ2-7	TRBV19	TRBD2	NA	CASSGLAGANYEQYF	TGTGCCAGTAGTGGACTAGCGGGAGCCAACTACGAGCAGTACTTC
TRBJ2-4	TRBV29-1	TRBD1	NA	CSAGQGSDIQYF	TGCAGCGCTGGACAGGGATCGGACATTCAGTACTTC
TRBJ1-2	TRBV25-1	NA	NA	CASSESRVSGYTF	TGTGCCAGCAGTGAATCCAGGGTCTCTGGCTACACCTTC
TRBJ2-3	TRBV4-3	TRBD2	few	CASSPGGAGDTQYF	TGCGCCAGCAGCCCCGGGGGGGCAGGAGATACGCAGTATTTT
TRBJ2-1	TRBV5-1	TRBD2	NA	CASRPELGGIEQFF	TGCGCCAGCAGGCCAGAACTCGGGGGGATTGAGCAGTTCTTC
TRBJ2-5	TRBV6-5	TRBD2	once	CASSQGTSGTETQYF	TGTGCCAGCAGTCAAGGGACTAGCGGGACTGAGACCCAGTACTTC
TRBJ2-1	TRBV28	NA	NA	CASSSPHPGYNEQFF	TGTGCCAGCAGTTCCCCCCACCCGGGGTACAATGAGCAGTTCTTC
TRBJ2-5	TRBV28	NA	NA	CASSAAQGSQETQYF	TGTGCCAGCAGTGCCGCCCAGGGCTCCCAAGAGACCCAGTACTTC
TRBJ1-6	TRBV19	TRBD1	once	CASSTGQGLSPLHF	TGTGCCAGTAGTACTGGACAGGGCCTTTCACCCCTCCACTTT
TRBJ1-1	TRBV12-5	NA	NA	CASGLVGRTEAFF	TGTGCTAGTGGTTTGGTAGGGAGAACAGAAGCTTTCTTT
TRBJ2-2	TRBV19	NA	NA	CASSIGRFSGTGELFF	TGTGCCAGTAGTATAGGAAGGTTCTCGGGCACCGGGGAGCTGTTTTTT
TRBJ1-5	TRBV6-1	NA	NA	CASSEGAGGNQPQHF	TGTGCCAGCAGTGAGGGGGCGGGGGGCAATCAGCCCCAGCATTTT
TRBJ2-7	TRBV11-2	NA	NA	CASSLRRQAYEQYF	TGTGCCAGCAGCTTAAGGCGTCAGGCCTACGAGCAGTACTTC
TRBJ2-7	TRBV29-1	NA	NA	CSVGTDYEQYF	TGCAGCGTTGGGACAGATTACGAGCAGTACTTC
TRBJ2-7	TRBV30	TRBD1	once	CAWSRDSPYEQYF	TGTGCCTGGAGTAGGGACAGTCCCTACGAGCAGTACTTC
TRBJ1-2	TRBV5-1	NA	once	CASSSEPGGGYTF	TGCGCCAGCAGCTCCGAACCCGGAGGTGGCTACACCTTC
TRBJ1-2	TRBV7-2	NA	NA	CASSLINRSGGYTF	TGTGCCAGCAGCTTAATTAACAGATCGGGAGGCTACACCTTC
TRBJ2-3	TRBV18	NA	NA	CASSPLGTDTQYF	TGTGCCAGCTCCCCTCTTGGCACAGATACGCAGTATTTT
TRBJ1-1	TRBV5-4	TRBD1	medium-sized	CASSHQDRAPFF	TGTGCCAGCAGCCACCAGGACAGGGCTCCTTTCTTT
TRBJ2-2	TRBV2	TRBD1	NA	CASSAGQGRGELFF	TGTGCCAGCAGTGCTGGACAGGGACGAGGGGAGCTGTTTTTT
TRBJ1-2	TRBV7-9	NA	NA	CSSSLAVRGYTF	TGTTCCAGCAGCTTAGCAGTGAGGGGCTACACCTTC
TRBJ2-3	TRBV5-4	TRBD2	NA	CASSSYTSGGDDTQYF	TGTGCCAGCAGCTCGTACACTAGCGGGGGTGATGATACGCAGTATTTT
TRBJ1-1	TRBV4-3	NA	NA	CASSRTGGFYTEAFF	TGCGCCAGCAGCCGGACCGGGGGGTTCTACACTGAAGCTTTCTTT
TRBJ2-6	TRBV30	NA	NA	CAWNYGSGANVLTF	TGTGCCTGGAACTATGGGTCCGGGGCCAACGTCCTGACTTTC
TRBJ1-1	TRBV30	TRBD1	NA	CAWSRTGRTEAFF	TGTGCCTGGAGTAGGACAGGGCGGACTGAAGCTTTCTTT
TRBJ1-2	TRBV27	TRBD1	NA	CASSPGTGRYGYTF	TGTGCCAGCAGCCCGGGGACAGGGAGATATGGCTACACCTTC
TRBJ2-7	TRBV30	NA	NA	CAWRAAERYEQYF	TGTGCCTGGAGGGCCGCGGAGCGATACGAGCAGTACTTC
TRBJ1-1	TRBV20-1	TRBD1	NA	CSTGDREAFF	TGCAGCACTGGGGACAGAGAAGCTTTCTTT
TRBJ2-7	TRBV9	NA	once	CASSTRPSSYEQYF	TGTGCCAGCAGCACCAGACCGAGTAGCTACGAGCAGTACTTC
TRBJ2-5	TRBV6-5	NA	few	CASSLGGNQKTQYF	TGTGCCAGCAGTCTCGGGGGTAATCAGAAGACCCAGTACTTC